This T cell receptor (beta chain) emerged from a study of Tregs in tolerant kidney transplant recipients (dated by TCRdb to between 2018 and 2021). In terms of the full investigation: The study applied TCRbeta sequencing to find donor-specific regulatory T cells before combined kidney and bone marrow transplantation and then followed those same cells after transplant. TCRbeta repertoire sequencing was used in a few healthy controls to compare several ways of expanding Tregs specific for an allogeneic donor. Overall study results and their limits: The study was constrained by small patient numbers, and validation of the findings is required in larger populations and under other immunosuppression protocols. Although technical replication error seemed to be minimal, the question of biological reproducibility was not addressed directly. Expanding Tregs with activated donor B cells appeared to identify the most biologically relevant and donor-specific TCRbeta repertoire.

CDR1 and CDR2 are read off the germline V gene as MDHEN and SYDVKM. V loses 1 base of germline sequence and J loses 10 bases, and the interval between the two ends is 11 bases. Measured from the cysteine to the phenylalanine, the CDR3 is 14 residues long. Only CDR3 DNA remains: 42 bases, in frame from the first base. Genomic DNA was extracted from sorted cells with the QIAGEN DNeasy Blood and Tissue Kit for TCRbeta CDR3 sequencing. High-throughput TCRbeta CDR3 sequencing, which included PCR amplification with bias correction and internal controls, was done commercially through immunoSEQ. As for how the authors treated the data: Unique productive TCRbeta sequences were defined by CDR3 nucleotide sequence where primers matched, otherwise by CDR3 amino acid sequence with Vbeta and Jbeta genes. Sorting error was corrected by removing sequences shared between sorted populations at a frequency ratio of 2:1 or less, and the remaining shared sequences were assigned to the higher population. A sequence counted as donor-reactive if, in CFSE-low cells, the sequence had a frequency of at least 0.01% and was expanded at least 5-fold compared with unstimulated cells. Repertoire divergence was quantified by Jensen-Shannon divergence using the top 100 TCRbeta sequences ranked by frequency. When a sample had multiple sequencing runs, each run was corrected for sorting error separately and the runs were then pooled. The source is immuneACCESS, and TCRdb retained only in-frame sequences with V and J called. Part of the clones is not carried over; for the studies checked, unresolved V genes explain less than half of this, and the remainder is unexplained. That table gives V, J and clone size, and the DNA gave D and trimming. Within this sample are some 69,000 clones, with 84% of them counted one time only. The ten largest make up about 4% of the sample.

Unstimulated Tregs (CD4+CD25+CD127-), CD4+ non-Tregs (CD4+CD25-), CD4 and CD8 cells were FACS-sorted from thawed PBMCs. Blood from healthy controls was obtained either from healthy volunteers or as purchased buffy coats. Healthy control blood was separated into PBMCs by Ficoll density gradient and cryopreserved, and patient PBMCs were collected both before and after transplant. As regards this clone: Its specific antigen is unknown. No much larger clone is present one base from it, and per-base qualities are unavailable.

This receptor chain uses TRBV28 and TRBJ1-6; the D gene is unclear. This TCR was sampled from a human donor in good health. The specimen was CD4+ T cells from blood. The bases read TGTGCCAGCAGTTTATACTGGGCGGGATCACCCCTCCACTTT. This sequence encodes CASSLYWAGSPLHF.